The 18 T cell receptor beta chains presented below share a single source sample, sequenced in a study of blood T cell repertoires in COVID-19. Produced via immunoSEQ multiplex PCR; TCRdb's table is partial and in-frame only. The table has 50,000 to 65,000 clones, approximately 83% seen once; the top ten hold roughly 15%. The sequenced material came from peripheral blood. The receptors here all came from a human donor in a cohort sampled during active COVID-19.

The CDR3 spells CASSPPGNTIYF. The CDR3 DNA reads TGTGCCAGCAGCCCTCCGGGAAACACCATATATTTT. The chain couples TRBV7-9 to TRBJ1-3; D is undetermined. The CDR3 consists of 12 residues. Germline CDR1 is SEHNR and CDR2 is FQNEAQ (reference sequence). The V and J ends lost 5 bases and 4 bases respectively, with 6 bases between them.

V is TRBV25-1 and J is TRBJ1-1; weak D call: TRBD1 (5 bases). The CDR3 contains 13 residues. CDR1 MGHDK and CDR2 SYGVNS come from the germline V gene. Trimming took off 1 base at V and 11 bases at J, with 14 bases between the two ends. CDR3 residues: CASSESGPRVAFF. The CDR3, as DNA: TGTGCCAGCAGTGAATCAGGGCCTAGAGTGGCTTTCTTT.

This sequence joins TRBV7-2 and TRBJ1-2, with D possibly matching TRBD1 (5 bases). Germline CDR1 reads SGHTA; CDR2 reads FQGNSA. This CDR3 has 13 residues. The CDR3 DNA reads TGTGCAACCGCCCAAGGGGTTAACTATGGCTACACCTTC. This sequence encodes CATAQGVNYGYTF.

This chain connects TRBV19 to TRBJ2-5; D gene ambiguous. Trimming shortened V by 7 bases and J by 4 bases, and 10 bases separated the two germline ends. CDR3 length: 12 amino acids. Germline CDR1 is LNHDA and CDR2 is SQIVND (reference sequence). CDR3 sequence reads: CASTDTRETQYF. Here the CDR3 DNA reads TGTGCCAGTACTGACACACGAGAGACCCAGTACTTC.

This sequence joins TRBV9 and TRBJ2-3; 9 bases map to TRBD1. The length of the CDR3 is 15 residues. Germline loops: CDR1 SGDLS, CDR2 YYNGEE. Trimming cost V 3 bases and J 1 base; bases outside gene matches: 3. Written as DNA, the CDR3 is TGTGCCAGCAGCGAGCGGACAGGGGGCACAGATACGCAGTATTTT. Its protein product is CASSERTGGTDTQYF.

The chain combines TRBV5-5 with TRBJ2-2, with 10 nucleotides matching TRBD2. The CDR3 is 15 amino acids. J was trimmed by 7 bases and V by 1 base; bases with no gene match: 4. CDR1 and CDR2 (germline): SGHKS, YYEKEE (reference sequence). The CDR3 DNA is TGTGCCAGCAGCTTGCTAGCGGGAGCGGGCGGGGAGCTGTTTTTT. Translation gives CASSLLAGAGGELFF.

V and J are TRBV27 and TRBJ1-5; maybe TRBD1 (6 bases). V was cut by 5 bases and J by 5 bases, with 19 bases left in between. This CDR3 has 16 residues. The germline gives CDR1 MNHEY, CDR2 SMNVEV (reference sequence). The CDR3 bases are TGTGCCAGCAGTACGTTGGGACAAGGACCCTATCAGCCCCAGCATTTT. Translating gives CASSTLGQGPYQPQHF.

CDR3 nucleotides: TGTGCCAGCAGCCAAGAAGGGTCCAGGGGGCCACATGGCTACACCTTC. Translation: CASSQEGSRGPHGYTF. This chain connects TRBV4-2 to TRBJ1-2; TRBD1 matches 8 bases. With V trimmed by 0 bases and J by 6 bases, 9 bases remained unmatched. This CDR3 has 16 amino acids. In germline, CDR1 is LGHNA, CDR2 YNFKEQ.

This clone appeared once. V is TRBV9 and J is TRBJ2-3; the match to TRBD2 covers 8 bases. CDR3 length: 18 residues. From germline, CDR1 is SGDLS and CDR2 YYNGEE. V lost 4 bases, J lost 2 bases, and 15 bases stayed unmatched. The CDR3 spells CASSLPGGLAEITDTQYF. The CDR3 coding sequence is TGTGCCAGCAGCCTCCCGGGGGGGCTAGCGGAGATCACAGATACGCAGTATTTT.

The chain joins TRBV11-2 to TRBJ2-1, with TRBD2 matching 12 bases. V was pared by 5 bases and J by 4 bases, with 12 bases of the junction left unmatched. Germline assignment: CDR1 SGHAT and CDR2 FQNNGV. This CDR3 spans 18 amino acids. Here the CDR3 reads CASSPYLTSGRTYNEQFF. CDR3 nucleotides: TGTGCCAGCAGCCCATATCTAACTAGCGGGAGGACGTACAATGAGCAGTTCTTC.

This sequence joins TRBV7-2 and TRBJ1-2, with 10 bases identical to TRBD1. Germline loops: CDR1 SGHTA, CDR2 FQGNSA. V gave up 8 bases and J gave up 7 bases; unmatched junction bases: 1. There are 11 residues in the CDR3. The DNA of the CDR3 is TGTGCCAGCGGACAGGGGGTTGGCTACACCTTC. Amino acid sequence: CASGQGVGYTF.

The CDR3 DNA is TGTGCCAGTAGTACTGGGACAGGGGTTTCTGGGGCCAACGTCCTGACTTTC. It codes for CASSTGTGVSGANVLTF. The rearrangement links TRBV19 to TRBJ2-6, with TRBD1 matching over 10 bases. The trim removed 4 bases at V and 1 base at J, leaving 4 bases unmatched. The CDR3 sequence is 17 residues long. Germline loops: CDR1 LNHDA, CDR2 SQIVND (reference sequence).

The chain has TRBV5-1 and TRBJ2-1, with 10 bases matching TRBD1. The CDR3 loop spans 15 amino acids. The ends lost 5 bases at V and 8 bases at J; junction bases unmatched: 10. CDR1 and CDR2 from the germline V gene are SGHRS and YFSETQ. The CDR3 loop reads CASSATGQGTHEQFF. The DNA for the CDR3 is TGCGCCAGCAGTGCGACGGGACAGGGGACACATGAGCAGTTCTTC.

The V gene is TRBV15, the J gene TRBJ2-4; D is ambiguous. V was shortened by 4 bases and J by 0 bases, with 16 bases between the two germline ends. The CDR3 is 17 residues long. Per the germline V gene, CDR1 is LNHNV and CDR2 is YYDKDF (reference sequence). The CDR3 DNA sequence: TGTGCCACCAGCACCTGGGCCCAAAATTTAGCCAAAAACATTCAGTACTTC. Its translation: CATSTWAQNLAKNIQYF. Full variable domain (outside the CDR3, taken from reference TRBV15 and TRBJ2-4): DAMVIQNPRYQVTQFGKPVTLSCSQTLNHNVMYWYQQKSSQAPKLLFHYYDKDFNNEADTPDNFQSRRPNTSFCFLDIRSPGLGDTAMYLCATSTWAQNLAKNIQYFGAGTRLSVL.

This chain connects TRBV28 to TRBJ2-7, with a tentative D call TRBD2 (5 bases). CDR3 length equals 12 residues. Germline V gene data show CDR1 as MDHEN and CDR2 as SYDVKM. The V and J ends lost 7 bases and 0 bases respectively, with 7 bases between them. This CDR3 reads CASNRDSYEQYF. The CDR3 DNA sequence: TGTGCCAGCAATCGGGACTCCTACGAGCAGTACTTC.

V usage is TRBV7-3 and J usage is TRBJ1-3, with D perhaps TRBD1 (6 bases). The CDR3 contains 15 residues. The germline V gene encodes CDR1 SGHTA and CDR2 FQGTGA. Between the trimmed V and J ends, which lost 2 bases and 2 bases, there was a span of 10 bases. CDR3 bases: TGTGCCAGCAGCTTACTTGCAGGGGCTGGAAACACCATATATTTT. Its protein is CASSLLAGAGNTIYF.

This chain links TRBV7-6 with TRBJ2-5; D might be TRBD1 (5 bases). CDR1 is SGHVS, CDR2 FNYEAQ, per germline. V lost 5 bases and J lost 3, with 10 bases in between. The CDR3 is 13 residues long. CDR3 nucleotide sequence: TGTGCCAGCAGCCAGACAGTTAAAGAGACCCAGTACTTC. It is translated as CASSQTVKETQYF.

The chain couples TRBV18 to TRBJ1-4, with unresolved D. Germline V gene sequence: CDR1 KGHSH, CDR2 LQKENI. CDR3 length equals 13 residues. Trimming pared 3 bases from V and 6 bases from J, leaving 8 bases between. CDR3 in amino acids: CASSPARDEKLFF. The DNA of the CDR3 is TGTGCCAGCTCACCGGCCCGGGATGAAAAACTGTTTTTT.